The rows below give T cell receptor beta chains drawn from one sample of a study of OX40 agonist ivuxolimab in advanced cancers. Measured with immunoSEQ multiplex PCR; TCRdb has only the in-frame clones, and not every one. The repertoire holds 55,000 to 75,000 clones, 86% seen once, with 0.65% to 0.9% in the top ten. The sample here was CD4+ or CD8+ T cells sorted from blood, taken in a trial of the OX40 agonist ivuxolimab. These receptors were taken from an adult with an advanced solid tumor such as melanoma, head and neck, liver or kidney cancer. Each CDR3 is given with its conserved first and last residue. Fields, in order: D gene, J gene, clone size, V gene, CDR3 DNA, CDR3 protein. The D gene is left open where the match is weak. For some rows the clone size is stated as once, few or many, or as a class when expanded; others skip it.

d_call: TRBD1; j_call: TRBJ2-7; clone_size: .; v_call: TRBV5-5; cdr3_nt: TGTGCCAGCAGCGTCTCCCCTAGGACAGGGATCTACGAGCAGTACTTC; cdr3_aa: CASSVSPRTGIYEQYF
d_call: .; j_call: TRBJ1-1; clone_size: .; v_call: TRBV19; cdr3_nt: TGTGCCAGTAGTATAGATCCGCGACACCACACTGAAGCTTTCTTT; cdr3_aa: CASSIDPRHHTEAFF
d_call: .; j_call: TRBJ1-1; clone_size: .; v_call: TRBV28; cdr3_nt: TGTGCCAGCAGTTTACCAGGGGACACTGAAGCTTTCTTT; cdr3_aa: CASSLPGDTEAFF
d_call: .; j_call: TRBJ2-3; clone_size: .; v_call: TRBV7-8; cdr3_nt: TGTGCCAGCAGCCCCCTTCAGGGCGGGGTAACTAGCACAGATACGCAGTATTTT; cdr3_aa: CASSPLQGGVTSTDTQYF
d_call: TRBD1; j_call: TRBJ2-7; clone_size: .; v_call: TRBV30; cdr3_nt: TGTGCCTGGAAGGGACAGGGATCCTACGAGCAGTACTTC; cdr3_aa: CAWKGQGSYEQYF
d_call: TRBD1; j_call: TRBJ1-2; clone_size: .; v_call: TRBV5-1; cdr3_nt: TGCGCCAGCAGCTTCAATGGGGACAGAAACTATGGCTACACCTTC; cdr3_aa: CASSFNGDRNYGYTF
d_call: .; j_call: TRBJ2-5; clone_size: .; v_call: TRBV10-3; cdr3_nt: TGTGCCATCAGTGAGGGCCTAGAGACCCAGTACTTC; cdr3_aa: CAISEGLETQYF
d_call: .; j_call: TRBJ1-2; clone_size: .; v_call: TRBV7-9; cdr3_nt: TGTGCCAGCAGCTTAGGGACGGCTAACTATGGCTACACCTTC; cdr3_aa: CASSLGTANYGYTF
d_call: .; j_call: TRBJ1-5; clone_size: .; v_call: TRBV7-2; cdr3_nt: TGTGCCAGCAGCTTAGATAGGACTCAGCCCCAGCATTTT; cdr3_aa: CASSLDRTQPQHF
d_call: .; j_call: TRBJ2-1; clone_size: .; v_call: TRBV4-1; cdr3_nt: TGCGCCAGCAGCCAGGTGGATCTGTACAATGAGCAGTTCTTC; cdr3_aa: CASSQVDLYNEQFF
d_call: .; j_call: TRBJ2-4; clone_size: .; v_call: TRBV7-2; cdr3_nt: TGTGCCAGCAGCCGCAACGTGGGGGGAAACATTCAGTACTTC; cdr3_aa: CASSRNVGGNIQYF
d_call: .; j_call: TRBJ2-3; clone_size: .; v_call: TRBV30; cdr3_nt: TGTGCCTGGAGTACAGGGAGAATCACTAGCACAGATACGCAGTATTTT; cdr3_aa: CAWSTGRITSTDTQYF
d_call: TRBD2; j_call: TRBJ2-1; clone_size: .; v_call: TRBV29-1; cdr3_nt: TGCAGCGGGCGGGAGGCCCGTTACAATGAGCAGTTCTTC; cdr3_aa: CSGREARYNEQFF
d_call: TRBD2; j_call: TRBJ2-7; clone_size: .; v_call: TRBV5-1; cdr3_nt: TGCGCCAGCAGCCTATTTAGCGGGAGAGGCCACGAGCAGTACTTC; cdr3_aa: CASSLFSGRGHEQYF
d_call: .; j_call: TRBJ2-3; clone_size: .; v_call: TRBV27; cdr3_nt: TGTGCCAGCAGTTTTAAAAACCCTAGCCGGGTCGCAGATACGCAGTATTTT; cdr3_aa: CASSFKNPSRVADTQYF
d_call: .; j_call: TRBJ2-1; clone_size: few; v_call: TRBV18; cdr3_nt: TGTGCCAGCTCACCATACATCAGGGGTAATGAGCAGTTCTTC; cdr3_aa: CASSPYIRGNEQFF
d_call: .; j_call: TRBJ2-3; clone_size: .; v_call: TRBV7-9; cdr3_nt: TGTGCCAGCAGCTTCTTCAGGGGACCTAGCACAGATACGCAGTATTTT; cdr3_aa: CASSFFRGPSTDTQYF
d_call: .; j_call: TRBJ2-1; clone_size: .; v_call: TRBV5-1; cdr3_nt: TGCGCCAGCAGTCGGAATCCGGCAAACAATGAGCAGTTCTTC; cdr3_aa: CASSRNPANNEQFF
d_call: TRBD2; j_call: TRBJ2-1; clone_size: few; v_call: TRBV6-5; cdr3_nt: TGTGCCAGCACCTCGCGTGGACTAGAAGGCAATGAGCAGTTCTTC; cdr3_aa: CASTSRGLEGNEQFF
d_call: .; j_call: TRBJ2-3; clone_size: once; v_call: TRBV7-3; cdr3_nt: TGTGCCAGCAGCTCCCCCCCCACAGATACGCAGTATTTT; cdr3_aa: CASSSPPTDTQYF
d_call: TRBD1; j_call: TRBJ1-2; clone_size: .; v_call: TRBV11-1; cdr3_nt: TGTGCCAGCAGCCCTCCGACAGGGGGCCCCGGCTACACCTTC; cdr3_aa: CASSPPTGGPGYTF
d_call: TRBD1; j_call: TRBJ1-5; clone_size: .; v_call: TRBV7-6; cdr3_nt: TGTGCCAGCAGCTGGCGACAGGGCGATCAGCCCCAGCATTTT; cdr3_aa: CASSWRQGDQPQHF
d_call: TRBD1; j_call: TRBJ2-2; clone_size: once; v_call: TRBV5-4; cdr3_nt: TGTGCCAGCAGCCCTGGACAGGCGGCGAACACCGGGGAGCTGTTTTTT; cdr3_aa: CASSPGQAANTGELFF
d_call: TRBD1; j_call: TRBJ1-2; clone_size: .; v_call: TRBV16; cdr3_nt: TGTGCCAGCAGCCAAAAACAGGGGGCTGATGGCTACACCTTC; cdr3_aa: CASSQKQGADGYTF
d_call: TRBD1; j_call: TRBJ2-2; clone_size: .; v_call: TRBV5-1; cdr3_nt: TGCGCCAGCAGCGTAGACAGGGGGGTCACCGGGGAGCTGTTTTTT; cdr3_aa: CASSVDRGVTGELFF
d_call: .; j_call: TRBJ1-2; clone_size: .; v_call: TRBV6-6; cdr3_nt: TGTGCCAGCCAGAAGAGGGAATCGGACTATGGCTACACCTTC; cdr3_aa: CASQKRESDYGYTF
d_call: TRBD2; j_call: TRBJ2-3; clone_size: .; v_call: TRBV6-1; cdr3_nt: TGTGCCAGCAGTGAAGCGCGGCTAGCGGGGGCCGTGTCGGATACGCAGTATTTT; cdr3_aa: CASSEARLAGAVSDTQYF
d_call: .; j_call: TRBJ2-3; clone_size: once; v_call: TRBV18; cdr3_nt: TGTGCCAGCTCACCAGAGACACTTTACACAGATACGCAGTATTTT; cdr3_aa: CASSPETLYTDTQYF
d_call: .; j_call: TRBJ2-7; clone_size: .; v_call: TRBV10-3; cdr3_nt: TGTGCCATCAGTGTTGCCTACGAGCAGTACTTC; cdr3_aa: CAISVAYEQYF
d_call: .; j_call: TRBJ2-5; clone_size: .; v_call: TRBV7-7; cdr3_nt: TGTGCCAGCAGCCGCAGGGGTAGGGGGGAGACCCAGTACTTC; cdr3_aa: CASSRRGRGETQYF
d_call: .; j_call: TRBJ1-3; clone_size: .; v_call: TRBV4-3; cdr3_nt: TGCGCCAGCAGCCAAGAAATAGCGGGGGACGCTGGAAACACCATATATTTT; cdr3_aa: CASSQEIAGDAGNTIYF
d_call: TRBD1; j_call: TRBJ1-3; clone_size: once; v_call: TRBV29-1; cdr3_nt: TGCAGCGTATCAAACAGGGGAGCTGGAAACACCATATATTTT; cdr3_aa: CSVSNRGAGNTIYF
d_call: .; j_call: TRBJ2-7; clone_size: .; v_call: TRBV5-1; cdr3_nt: TGCGCCAGCAGACCAACCGGGATCTGGCGGGACGAGCAGTACTTC; cdr3_aa: CASRPTGIWRDEQYF